This T cell receptor (beta chain) originates from a study of OX40 agonist ivuxolimab in advanced cancers. At the level of the study: At doses from 0.01 to 10 mg/kg, patients were given intravenous ivuxolimab every 2 weeks. General study results and limits: At 0.1 to 3.0 mg/kg, clonal expansion of CD4+ and CD8+ blood T cells had occurred by week 6. Among the lowest peripheral clonal expansion occurred in 0.1-3.0 mg/kg partial responders.

Generated by immunoSEQ multiplex PCR, the TCRdb table keeps only in-frame clones and is missing some. The sample lists approximately 82,000 clones, roughly 89% seen once, with roughly 0.65% in the top ten. CDR1 is SEHNR and CDR2 is FQNEAQ in the germline V gene (reference sequence). CDR3 length: 17 amino acids. With 3 bases removed from V and 9 bases from J, the gap between germline ends came to 24 bases. In regard to this clone: What it binds is not known.

Sequenced material: CD4+ or CD8+ T cells sorted from blood, taken in a trial of the OX40 agonist ivuxolimab. The chain joins TRBV7-9 to TRBJ2-1; tentatively, D is TRBD1 (5 bases). The receptor's source is an adult with an advanced solid tumor such as melanoma, head and neck, liver or kidney cancer. Here the CDR3 DNA reads TGTGCCAGCAGCTTCGCTTCTGGAACAGGTGTCATTGTTGAGCAGTTCTTC. Translation gives CASSFASGTGVIVEQFF.